The 11 T cell receptor beta chains below come from one sample, sequenced in a study of sequential checkpoint blockade in melanoma. Using immunoSEQ multiplex PCR, the repertoire was profiled, and TCRdb retains in-frame clones only, with some absent. The sample has 1,500 to 2,500 clones, 40% to 60% seen once; the top ten hold about 29%. The treatment denotes: randomized to nivolumab then ipilimumab (arm A) or the reverse (arm B). Material: CD8+ T cells sorted from blood (inferred from file names), obtained from a patient given nivolumab and ipilimumab in sequence. These receptor sequences come from a human patient with melanoma. Some clones in this sample may be carry-over from other donors' samples.

The chain couples TRBV4-1 to TRBJ2-1; 16 positions match TRBD2. The V segment lost 4 bases and the J segment 0 bases; nucleotides outside the gene matches: 9. From germline, CDR1 is MGHRA and CDR2 YSYEKL. This CDR3 comprises 20 residues. CDR3 sequence reads: CASSLDGTSGGASSYNEQFF. CDR3 in DNA: TGCGCCAGCAGCCTAGATGGGACTAGCGGGGGGGCTAGCTCCTACAATGAGCAGTTCTTC.

The chain links TRBV4-1 to TRBJ1-2; tentative D call: TRBD1 (6 bases). Germline V CDR1 and CDR2: MGHRA, YSYEKL. The CDR3 is 16 amino acids. Trimming removed 3 bases at V and 3 bases at J, with 17 bases between. CDR3 bases: TGCGCCAGCAGCCAGTCGAGGGGGAGGGCTGACTATGGCTACACCTTC. This gives the protein CASSQSRGRADYGYTF.

This clone was counted between two and nine times. The gene calls are TRBV6-4 and TRBJ2-2, with D possibly being TRBD2 (6 bases). Trimming pared 6 bases from V and 6 bases from J, leaving 14 bases between. The CDR3 runs to 14 residues. Germline loops: CDR1 MRHNA, CDR2 SNTAGT. CDR3 sequence: CASRPSSEAGELFF. The CDR3 DNA reads TGTGCCAGCAGACCGTCTAGCGAGGCCGGGGAGCTGTTTTTT.

The chain couples TRBV5-6 to TRBJ1-2; 11 bases align to TRBD1. Germline loops: CDR1 SGHDT, CDR2 YYEEEE. The CDR3 is made up of 15 amino acids. Trimming took 4 bases from V and 4 from J; bases not matched to a gene: 6. CDR3 sequence reads: CASSPRTGGPYGYTF. DNA for the CDR3: TGTGCCAGCAGCCCTAGGACAGGGGGCCCCTATGGCTACACCTTC. The variable domain in full, with the rest retrieved from reference TRBV5-6 and TRBJ1-2, is DAGVTQSPTHLIKTRGQQVTLRCSPKSGHDTVSWYQQALGQGPQFIFQYYEEEERQRGNFPDRFSGHQFPNYSSELNVNALLLGDSALYLCASSPRTGGPYGYTFGSGTRLTVV.

This chain links TRBV27 with TRBJ2-7; D is possibly TRBD1 (7 bases). This CDR3 region has 15 residues. Germline-derived CDR1 and CDR2 are MNHEY and SMNVEV (reference sequence). With 6 bases removed from V and 2 bases from J, the gap between germline ends came to 17 bases. CDR3 sequence (DNA): TGTGCCAGCAGAATGCAGGGGGGCCTAGCCTACGAGCAGTACTTC. Its translation: CASRMQGGLAYEQYF.

The chain links TRBV14 to TRBJ2-3; D might be TRBD2 (6 bases). Germline V gene sequence: CDR1 SGHDN, CDR2 FVKESK. The CDR3 is made up of 15 amino acids. V was pared by 4 bases and J by 5 bases, with 16 bases between. In DNA form, the CDR3 reads TGTGCCAGCAGCCCCCACGGGGGACCCTTAGATACGCAGTATTTT. Translated: CASSPHGGPLDTQYF.

The CDR3 loop is CASSPTHTETGTDTQYF. CDR3 DNA sequence: TGTGCCAGCAGTCCTACCCATACTGAGACTGGCACAGATACGCAGTATTTT. This chain joins TRBV27 and TRBJ2-3; no clear D. CDR3 size: 17 residues. V lost 5 bases and J 1 base, leaving 19 bases between the germline ends. CDR1 and CDR2 from the germline V gene are MNHEY and SMNVEV (reference sequence).

This clone was counted once. The rearrangement links TRBV6-5 to TRBJ2-7; 7 nucleotides align to TRBD1. Per the germline V gene, CDR1 is MNHEY and CDR2 is SVGAGI. The V gene end was trimmed by 0 bases and the J gene end by 0 bases; junction bases not matched to a gene: 2. The CDR3 length is 15 residues. The CDR3, as DNA: TGTGCCAGCAGTTACTCGGGGGACAGCTCCTACGAGCAGTACTTC. This translates into CASSYSGDSSYEQYF.

The J gene is TRBJ2-5, the V gene TRBV10-1, with D tentatively TRBD1 (5 bases). Germline-derived CDR1 and CDR2 are WNHNN and SYGVQD (reference sequence). The germline V and J ends were trimmed by 2 bases and 4 bases, with 14 bases remaining between them. The CDR3 covers 15 residues. The CDR3 reads CASSELGAGLETQYF. CDR3 bases: TGCGCCAGCAGTGAGCTTGGGGCAGGGCTAGAGACCCAGTACTTC.

The chain employs TRBV4-1 and TRBJ1-4; the D gene is possibly TRBD1 (5 bases). This CDR3 is 14 amino acids long. V was trimmed by 3 bases and J by 8 bases, leaving 13 bases between them. Germline values: CDR1 MGHRA, CDR2 YSYEKL. The CDR3 reads CASSHEQAGEKLFF. The DNA of the CDR3 is TGCGCCAGCAGCCATGAGCAGGCAGGGGAAAAACTGTTTTTT.

This clone was counted between two and nine times. This chain uses TRBV6-1 with TRBJ1-1; D not resolved. The germline gives CDR1 MNHNS, CDR2 SASEGT. There are 15 residues in the CDR3. Trimming took 6 bases from V and 6 from J, leaving 20 bases between them. CDR3 sequence: CASRPPKSVGAEAFF. The DNA for the CDR3 is TGTGCCAGCAGACCGCCGAAGTCGGTCGGGGCTGAAGCTTTCTTT.